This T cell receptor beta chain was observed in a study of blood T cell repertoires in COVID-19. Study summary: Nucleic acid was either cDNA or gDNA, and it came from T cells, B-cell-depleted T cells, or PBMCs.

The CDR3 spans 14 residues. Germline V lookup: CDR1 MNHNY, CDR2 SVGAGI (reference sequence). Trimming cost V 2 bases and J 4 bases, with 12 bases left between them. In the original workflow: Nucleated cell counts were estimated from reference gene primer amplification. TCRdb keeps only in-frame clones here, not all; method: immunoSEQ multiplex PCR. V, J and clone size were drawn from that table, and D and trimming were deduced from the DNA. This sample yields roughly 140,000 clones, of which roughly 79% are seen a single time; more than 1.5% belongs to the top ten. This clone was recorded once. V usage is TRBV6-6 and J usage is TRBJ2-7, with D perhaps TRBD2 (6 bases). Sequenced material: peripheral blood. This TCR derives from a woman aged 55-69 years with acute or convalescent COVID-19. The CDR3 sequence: CASSYGGASYEQYF. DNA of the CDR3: TGTGCCAGCAGTTACGGAGGGGCCTCTTACGAGCAGTACTTC.